The rows below give T cell receptor beta chains drawn from one sample of a study of CD8+CD57+ T cells in acquired aplastic anemia. TCRdb re-called the reads through MiXCR, storing one row per CDR3 protein. The sample contains fewer than 250,000 distinct CDR3 sequences, 40% to 50% of which appear only once. The sequenced sample was sorted CD4+, CD8+, or CD8+CD57+ T cells (not recorded which) from PBMCs. The receptors were gathered from a human donor with aplastic anemia. Both conserved end residues are part of each CDR3. D genes are given only for firm matches. Not all rows give a size; the values are once, few, many and, for expanded clones, a class.

size	V	J	D	CDR3	DNA
few	TRBV7-3	TRBJ1-2	.	CASSSRGLMGDNYGYTF	TGTGCCAGCAGCTCCCGCGGTTTAATGGGCGATAACTATGGCTACACCTTC
many	TRBV19	TRBJ2-7	.	CASSNWGEGGEQYF	TGTGCCAGTAGTAATTGGGGAGAAGGGGGCGAGCAGTACTTC
.	TRBV7-8	TRBJ2-1	TRBD2	CASSLGGIGGGFYEQFF	TGCGCCAGCAGCCTCGGGGGAATTGGGGGGGGGTTCTATGAGCAGTTCTTC
.	TRBV12-3/TRBV12-4	TRBJ2-7	.	CASSHGRVLEQYF	TGTGCCAGCAGTCACGGACGGGTTTTAGAGCAGTACTTC
.	TRBV7-9	TRBJ2-5	.	CASSLALAGSQETQYF	TGTGCCAGCAGCTTAGCCCTGGCAGGGTCGCAAGAGACCCAGTACTTC
many	TRBV5-8	TRBJ2-3	TRBD2	CASRAGTRFTDTQYF	TGTGCCAGCCGTGCCGGGACTAGGTTCACAGATACGCAGTATTTT
.	TRBV20-1	TRBJ1-6	.	CSARDPFVGTPLHF	TGCAGTGCTAGAGATCCCTTTGTAGGGACACCCCTCCACTTT
.	TRBV2	TRBJ2-7	TRBD2	CASRVPSGSYEQYF	TGTGCCAGCAGGGTTCCCAGCGGGAGTTACGAGCAGTACTTC
many	TRBV10-3	TRBJ1-1	.	CAISEGTGSYTEAFF	TGTGCCATCAGTGAGGGTACAGGTTCCTACACTGAAGCTTTCTTT
.	TRBV29-1	TRBJ2-7	.	CSVDGTHEQYF	TGCAGCGTTGACGGGACACACGAGCAGTACTTC
many	TRBV7-2	TRBJ2-5	.	CASSYSETQYF	TGTGCCAGCAGCTATAGCGAGACCCAGTACTTC
many	TRBV28	TRBJ2-3	.	CASSCYESDTQYF	TGTGCCAGCAGTTGTTACGAGTCAGATACGCAGTATTTT
few	TRBV5-5	TRBJ1-1	.	CASSRGVDTEAFF	TGTGCCAGCAGCAGGGGGGTGGACACTGAAGCTTTCTTT
.	TRBV19	TRBJ1-1	.	CASSIRGPNTEAFF	TGTGCCAGTAGTATCAGAGGGCCGAACACTGAAGCTTTCTTT
.	TRBV7-2	TRBJ2-1	.	CASSRQASSYNEQFF	TGTGCCAGCAGCCGGCAGGCAAGCTCCTACAATGAGCAGTTCTTC
few	TRBV28	TRBJ2-7	TRBD1	CASSLFWGQAAYEQYF	TGTGCCAGCAGCCTCTTTTGGGGACAGGCGGCCTACGAGCAGTACTTC
many	TRBV7-9	TRBJ2-5	.	CASSRTDNQETQYF	TGTGCCAGCAGTCGAACGGACAACCAAGAGACCCAGTACTTC